The 8 T cell receptor beta chains reported below all come from one sample, sequenced in a study of beta chain features in type 1 diabetes. What these receptors recognize is not known. Investigators reverse transcribed all isolated RNA, so they sequenced expressed TCRB transcripts. Produced via immunoSEQ multiplex PCR; TCRdb's table is partial and in-frame only. Of about 700,000 clones listed, 13% are singletons. Findings of the study overall: When Type 1 diabetes patients were examined, their TCRB CDR3s proved moderately but significantly shorter in all four CD4+ subsets.

Material: naive CD4+ T cells from blood. The origin of the receptors is a man younger than 30 with type 1 diabetes.

This clone was detected a few times. The chain recombines TRBV18 with TRBJ2-3, with D tentatively TRBD1 or TRBD2 (5 bases each). Germline V CDR1 and CDR2: KGHSH, LQKENI. This CDR3 contains 14 residues. With 5 bases removed from V and 7 bases from J, the gap between germline ends came to 16 bases. The CDR3 sequence: CASSSGGGPNTQYF. The CDR3 coding sequence is TGTGCCAGCTCATCAGGTGGGGGTCCGAATACGCAGTATTTT.

In this sample, this clone turned up a few times. The V and J genes are TRBV30 and TRBJ1-1; maybe TRBD1 (5 bases). The CDR3 spans 14 residues. CDR1 is GTSNPN and CDR2 is SVGIG in the germline V gene (reference sequence). Trimming left V 2 bases short and J 2 bases short, with 12 bases between. CDR3 sequence: CAWSIGTFNTEAFF. For the CDR3, the DNA is TGTGCCTGGAGTATCGGGACCTTTAACACTGAAGCTTTCTTT.

The chain has TRBV6-1 and TRBJ1-5; no firm D call. Trimming pared 5 bases from V and 4 bases from J, leaving 9 bases between. Germline CDR1 is MNHNS and CDR2 is SASEGT. CDR3 length: 13 residues. Here the CDR3 reads CASSQGVNQPQHF. CDR3 DNA sequence: TGTGCCAGCAGTCAAGGAGTTAATCAGCCCCAGCATTTT.

V is TRBV4-1 and J is TRBJ2-3; D is perhaps TRBD2 (5 bases). The CDR3 is 15 amino acids. Germline lookup yields CDR1 MGHRA and CDR2 YSYEKL. The V and J ends lost 0 bases and 1 base respectively, with 8 bases between them. DNA of the CDR3: TGCGCCAGCAGCCAAGAGTGGACTGGCACAGATACGCAGTATTTT. Translated, it gives CASSQEWTGTDTQYF.

As for this clone: Other nucleotide sequences from this sample produce the same CDR3. The DNA of the CDR3 is TGTGCCAGCAGCTTAAGCGATAGCAATCAGCCCCAGCATTTT. It encodes CASSLSDSNQPQHF. The chain employs TRBV7-9 and TRBJ1-5; D remains unclear. The CDR3 is 14 amino acids. Between the trimmed V and J ends, which lost 2 bases and 0 bases, there was a span of 5 bases. From germline, CDR1 is SEHNR and CDR2 FQNEAQ (reference sequence).

This clone showed up just a few times. The genes are TRBV5-1 and TRBJ2-1, with D possibly TRBD1 on 6 matching bases. The V gene lost 4 bases and the J gene lost 6 bases, with 17 bases spanning the gap. There are 15 residues in the CDR3. Germline loops: CDR1 SGHRS, CDR2 YFSETQ. Here the CDR3 DNA reads TGCGCCAGCAGCCGCTCAGGGGATGTGGGCAATGAGCAGTTCTTC. Residues: CASSRSGDVGNEQFF.

The sample holds a few counts of this clone. The CDR3 nucleotides are TGTAGGAACCCCACGGCGGAGTCCTACGAGCAGTACTTC. This gives the protein CRNPTAESYEQYF. V usage is TRBV28 and J usage is TRBJ2-7; D gene unclear. The CDR3 extends over 13 amino acids. In germline, CDR1 is MDHEN, CDR2 SYDVKM.

This clone was observed a few times. The chain combines TRBV7-9 with TRBJ2-3, with D perhaps TRBD2 (6 bases). Per germline, CDR1 SEHNR and CDR2 FQNEAQ (reference sequence). The CDR3 runs to 14 residues. V was shortened by 5 bases and J by 5 bases, with 14 bases between the two germline ends. CDR3 coding DNA: TGTGCCAGCAGCCCCCAGGCCGGGGGAGATACGCAGTATTTT. Its protein product is CASSPQAGGDTQYF.